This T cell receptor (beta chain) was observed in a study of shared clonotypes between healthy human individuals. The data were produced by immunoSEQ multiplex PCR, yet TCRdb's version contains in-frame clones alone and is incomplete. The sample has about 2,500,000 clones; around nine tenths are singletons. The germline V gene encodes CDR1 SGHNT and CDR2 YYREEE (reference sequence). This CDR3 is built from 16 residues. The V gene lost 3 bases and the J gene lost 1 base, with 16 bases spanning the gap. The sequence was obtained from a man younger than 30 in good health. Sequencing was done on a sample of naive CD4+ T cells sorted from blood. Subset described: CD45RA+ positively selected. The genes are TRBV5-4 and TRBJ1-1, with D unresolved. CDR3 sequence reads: CASSSGGTVRNTEAFF. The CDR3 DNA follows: TGTGCCAGCAGCTCCGGCGGCACAGTGAGGAACACTGAAGCTTTCTTT.